The 23 T cell receptor beta chains given below trace back to one sample, sequenced in a study of cytomegalovirus exposure and HLA in healthy donors. Primers for the PCR totalled 60 Vbeta and 13 Jbeta. Only in-frame clones appear in the TCRdb table, and some are missing; sequencing was by immunoSEQ multiplex PCR. The listing contains around 200,000 clones. Sequencing used PBMCs. The receptors shown here come from a woman in her 30s in good health and CMV-seropositive.

This rearrangement joins TRBV7-9 to TRBJ2-1, with 9 nucleotides matching TRBD1. In germline, CDR1 is SEHNR, CDR2 FQNEAQ (reference sequence). This CDR3 spans 17 amino acids. With 1 base clipped from V and 6 bases from J, the junction kept 10 bases outside the gene matches. The CDR3 loop is CASSLGPGTGRANEQFF. The CDR3 coding sequence is TGTGCCAGCAGCTTAGGACCCGGGACAGGGCGGGCCAATGAGCAGTTCTTC. Complete variable domain (other parts from reference TRBV7-9 and TRBJ2-1): DTGVSQNPRHKITKRGQNVTFRCDPISEHNRLYWYRQTLGQGPEFLTYFQNEAQLEKSRLLSDRFSAERPKGSFSTLEIQRTEQGDSAMYLCASSLGPGTGRANEQFFGPGTRLTVL.

The gene calls are TRBV19 and TRBJ1-6; 7 nucleotides align to TRBD1. Germline lookup yields CDR1 LNHDA and CDR2 SQIVND (reference sequence). Trimming at V came to 10 bases and at J to 0 bases, leaving 6 bases not matched to a gene. The CDR3 is 15 amino acids. The DNA for the CDR3 is TGTGCCACTACACAGGGGAGCTCCTATAATTCACCCCTCCACTTT. It codes for CATTQGSSYNSPLHF.

The chain combines TRBV9 with TRBJ2-5; TRBD2 aligns across 9 bases. This CDR3 has 16 amino acids. Germline V lookup: CDR1 SGDLS, CDR2 YYNGEE. The J segment lost 4 bases and the V segment lost 0 bases, leaving 7 bases of the junction unmatched. CDR3 sequence (DNA): TGTGCCAGCAGCGTAGGGGGGGGACTAGCAAGAGAGACCCAGTACTTC. Translating gives CASSVGGGLARETQYF.

The V and J genes are TRBV28 and TRBJ1-5; 10 nucleotides agree with TRBD1. The CDR3 extends over 16 amino acids. Germline CDR1 and CDR2: MDHEN and SYDVKM. J was trimmed by 5 bases and V by 4 bases; bases with no gene match: 8. In DNA, the CDR3 is TGTGCCAGCAGTTCACCCGGGACAGGGGTGCATCAGCCCCAGCATTTT. It translates to CASSSPGTGVHQPQHF. Complete variable domain (other parts from reference TRBV28 and TRBJ1-5): DVKVTQSSRYLVKRTGEKVFLECVQDMDHENMFWYRQDPGLGLRLIYFSYDVKMKEKGDIPEGYSVSREKKERFSLILESASTNQTSMYLCASSSPGTGVHQPQHFGDGTRLSIL.

This chain uses TRBV6-6 with TRBJ1-1, with a weak D call TRBD1 (6 bases). The V gene lost 5 bases and the J gene lost 5 bases, with 15 bases spanning the gap. Germline V CDR1 and CDR2: MNHNY, SVGAGI (reference sequence). The CDR3 contains 14 residues. The CDR3 protein is CASSHRVGNTEAFF. The CDR3 region has the DNA TGTGCCAGCAGTCACAGGGTTGGAAATACTGAAGCTTTCTTT.

The CDR3 is CAISGTKQETQYF. CDR3 nucleotides: TGTGCCATCAGCGGGACAAAACAAGAGACCCAGTACTTC. The chain combines TRBV10-3 with TRBJ2-5; D might be TRBD1 (6 bases). The CDR3 runs 13 residues. Trimming left V 6 bases short and J 2 bases short, with 10 bases between. Germline CDR1 ENHRY, CDR2 SYGVKD.

V and J are TRBV30 and TRBJ1-3; D is unresolved. CDR3 length equals 12 residues. Germline V gene sequence: CDR1 GTSNPN, CDR2 SVGIG (reference sequence). With 4 bases removed from V and 4 bases from J, the gap between germline ends came to 8 bases. CDR3: CAWTRVGNTIYF. The CDR3 coding sequence is TGTGCCTGGACCCGAGTGGGAAACACCATATATTTT.

The genes are TRBV19 and TRBJ2-3; no firm D call. The CDR3 spans 11 residues. The germline gives CDR1 LNHDA, CDR2 SQIVND (reference sequence). V dropped 5 bases and J dropped 7 bases, with 7 bases sitting between them. The CDR3, as DNA: TGTGCCAGTAGTGCGCGGTATACGCAGTATTTT. It is translated as CASSARYTQYF.

CDR3 sequence (DNA): TGCGCCAGCAGCTTCTCGGAGGTGGACAGGGGAATTGTATCCTACGAGCAGTACTTC. Its protein is CASSFSEVDRGIVSYEQYF. The chain carries TRBV5-1 and TRBJ2-7, with 9 bases fitting TRBD1. This CDR3 has 19 residues. CDR1 SGHRS and CDR2 YFSETQ come from the germline V gene. V shed 2 bases and J 1 base; nucleotides not matched to a gene: 16.

This rearrangement joins TRBV14 to TRBJ1-2; D gene unclear. Germline assignment: CDR1 SGHDN and CDR2 FVKESK. The CDR3 is 15 amino acids. V dropped 0 bases and J dropped 3 bases, with 11 bases sitting between them. DNA of the CDR3: TGTGCCAGCAGCCAAGATTCGGCGCGGTACTATGGCTACACCTTC. Protein product: CASSQDSARYYGYTF.

This rearrangement joins TRBV29-1 to TRBJ1-3, with a tentative D call TRBD1 (6 bases). Germline CDR1 and CDR2: SQVTM and ANQGSEA. V shed 3 bases and J shed 4 bases, with 13 bases lying between them. This CDR3 spans 14 amino acids. The CDR3 DNA sequence: TGCAGCGTTGATCGGGGGGCGGGAGGAAACACCATATATTTT. It specifies CSVDRGAGGNTIYF. Full variable domain (missing parts from reference TRBV29-1 and TRBJ1-3): SAVISQKPSRDICQRGTSLTIQCQVDSQVTMMFWYRQQPGQSLTLIATANQGSEATYESGFVIDKFPISRPNLTFSTLTVSNMSPEDSSIYLCSVDRGAGGNTIYFGEGSWLTVV.

As DNA, the CDR3 is TGTGCCGGGAGGACAGGAGGGTTGTACGACCACTTT. Translating gives CAGRTGGLYDHF. This sequence joins TRBV27 and TRBJ1-6; 7 nucleotides align to TRBD1. The junction had 16 bases not matched to a gene; V was cut back by 11 bases and J by 18 bases. This CDR3 comprises 12 residues. Germline CDR1 and CDR2: MNHEY and SMNVEV (reference sequence).

The chain employs TRBV6-5 and TRBJ1-2, with D hard to call. This CDR3 is built from 15 residues. Germline CDR1 and CDR2: MNHEY and SVGAGI. V was pared by 4 bases and J by 0 bases, with 12 bases between. DNA of the CDR3: TGTGCCAGCAGTTTTACTGCCAGCGCTAACTATGGCTACACCTTC. It translates to CASSFTASANYGYTF.

CDR3 in amino acids: CTAMRGGGPPYNEQFF. As DNA, the CDR3 is TGCACCGCTATGAGGGGGGGAGGGCCCCCCTACAATGAGCAGTTCTTC. V usage is TRBV29-1 and J usage is TRBJ2-1; D may be TRBD2 (7 bases). The CDR3 contains 16 residues. Germline V gene lookup returns CDR1 SQVTM and CDR2 ANQGSEA.

The chain employs TRBV2 and TRBJ1-3; D ambiguous. Germline-derived CDR1 and CDR2 are SNHLY and FYNNEI. The CDR3 contains 14 residues. V lost 7 bases to trimming and J lost 0 bases, with 10 bases between them. The chain's CDR3 is CASTPGFSGNTIYF. The CDR3 nucleotides read TGTGCCAGCACCCCGGGATTCTCTGGAAACACCATATATTTT. Variable domain in full (rest from reference TRBV2 and TRBJ1-3): EPEVTQTPSHQVTQMGQEVILRCVPISNHLYFYWYRQILGQKVEFLVSFYNNEISEKSEIFDDQFSVERPDGSNFTLKIRSTKLEDSAMYFCASTPGFSGNTIYFGEGSWLTVV.

CDR3 DNA sequence: TGTGCCAGCAGTACCGGGACTAGCGGGGGAGAGCAGTTCTTC. Residues: CASSTGTSGGEQFF. V is TRBV6-5 and J is TRBJ2-1, with 14 bases matching TRBD2. CDR1 is MNHEY, CDR2 SVGAGI, per germline. V lost 5 bases and J lost 10; bases outside the gene matches: 4. This CDR3 region has 14 residues.

This chain links TRBV18 with TRBJ1-1; a weak D match, TRBD1 (5 bases). CDR1 and CDR2 from the germline V gene are KGHSH and LQKENI. Between the trimmed V and J ends, which lost 8 bases and 3 bases, there was a span of 13 bases. The CDR3 is made up of 13 amino acids. This CDR3 reads CASRRQRDTEAFF. The CDR3 DNA reads TGTGCCAGCAGAAGACAGCGGGACACTGAAGCTTTCTTT.

The genes are TRBV30 and TRBJ2-1, with 12 positions matching TRBD1. The CDR3 loop spans 14 amino acids. Unmatched junction bases numbered 6, after V lost 5 bases and J lost 7 bases. Germline assignment: CDR1 GTSNPN and CDR2 SVGIG (reference sequence). CDR3 in amino acids: CAWEGQGAGNEQFF. The CDR3 DNA sequence: TGTGCCTGGGAGGGACAGGGGGCAGGTAATGAGCAGTTCTTC.

This chain joins TRBV6-1 and TRBJ1-5; D unclear. Trimming cost V 6 bases and J 0 bases, with 9 bases left between them. The CDR3 has 14 residues. Germline loops: CDR1 MNHNS, CDR2 SASEGT. The CDR3 nucleotides read TGTGCCAGCAGGAGGGTCTATAGCAATCAGCCCCAGCATTTT. Amino acid sequence: CASRRVYSNQPQHF.

The chain joins TRBV6-1 to TRBJ1-5; 7 bases match TRBD1. Germline CDR1 is MNHNS and CDR2 is SASEGT. The J segment lost 3 bases and the V segment lost 2 bases, leaving 4 bases of the junction unmatched. The CDR3 consists of 15 residues. In DNA, the CDR3 is TGTGCCAGCAGTGAATGGACAGGTTCCAATCAGCCCCAGCATTTT. Translating gives CASSEWTGSNQPQHF.

V and J are TRBV7-2 and TRBJ2-2; 9 bases match TRBD2. CDR3 length equals 16 residues. Germline V gene data show CDR1 as SGHTA and CDR2 as FQGNSA. The V gene end was trimmed by 5 bases and the J gene end by 5 bases; junction bases not matched to a gene: 9. The CDR3 sequence is CASSPRLREGTGELFF. Written as DNA, the CDR3 is TGTGCCAGCAGCCCGCGGTTGCGGGAGGGTACCGGGGAGCTGTTTTTT.

The rearrangement links TRBV6-5 to TRBJ2-1; 12 bases are shared with TRBD2. Trimming removed 4 bases from V and 3 bases from J; junction bases left unmatched: 1. The CDR3 spans 15 residues. Germline V gives CDR1 MNHEY, CDR2 SVGAGI. The CDR3 region has the DNA TGTGCCAGCAGTTCGGGACTAGCGGGCTACAATGAGCAGTTCTTC. Its protein is CASSSGLAGYNEQFF.

The chain carries TRBV13 and TRBJ1-1; 7 bases are a match to TRBD1. Germline CDR1 is PRHDT and CDR2 is FYEKMQ (reference sequence). V trimming: 3 bases; J trimming: 5 bases; junction bases outside the gene matches: 6. The CDR3 totals 14 residues. The CDR3 is CASSLGQWFTEAFF. DNA of the CDR3: TGTGCCAGCAGCTTGGGACAGTGGTTTACTGAAGCTTTCTTT.